This is a list of T cell receptor beta chains from one sample in a study of PD-L1 blockade in urothelial cancer. Profiling relied on immunoSEQ multiplex PCR, and the TCRdb table lists in-frame clones only, not all of them. Of approximately 52,000 clones in the sample, about 80% were seen once. The specimen comprised PBMCs, sampled around atezolizumab (anti-PD-L1) treatment. Source of these receptors: a man in his 70s with urothelial cancer. The CDR3 runs from the conserved cysteine through the conserved F or W. The D gene is left open where the match is weak. Rows may omit the clone size; those that give it use once, few, many or a size class.

clone size,D gene,V gene,J gene,CDR3 protein
.,.,TRBV7-9,TRBJ2-1,CASSQPPGDSYNEQFF
.,TRBD2,TRBV27,TRBJ2-7,CASSSRGGEQYF
once,TRBD1,TRBV7-2,TRBJ2-3,CASSLTGRTDTQYF
few,.,TRBV4-1,TRBJ2-3,CASRGIGRGWTDTQYF
.,TRBD1,TRBV7-3,TRBJ1-3,CASSLGTEGNTIYF
.,.,TRBV27,TRBJ1-2,CASSPTGFGYGYTF
.,TRBD1,TRBV18,TRBJ2-5,CASSPGQPEETQYF
.,TRBD1,TRBV25-1,TRBJ1-6,CASSETGGHSPLHF
.,.,TRBV5-1,TRBJ2-7,CASKVAVTTYEQYF
.,.,TRBV2,TRBJ1-4,CASSEARQGGKLFF
.,.,TRBV5-1,TRBJ2-7,CASTLGFGRFPYEQYF
.,TRBD1,TRBV5-1,TRBJ2-7,CASSTGQGRGNEQYF
.,.,TRBV14,TRBJ2-1,CASSQSRRSSEQFF
.,TRBD1,TRBV5-1,TRBJ2-7,CASSRAGTGEQYF
.,TRBD2,TRBV5-6,TRBJ2-7,CASRPGLAGFYEQYF
.,TRBD1,TRBV23-1,TRBJ1-2,CASEEGQLNYGYTF
.,.,TRBV7-9,TRBJ1-2,CASSSRTLGRANYGYTF
few,TRBD1,TRBV2,TRBJ1-3,CASSEMTGFSGNTIYF
.,TRBD1,TRBV5-4,TRBJ2-5,CASSTGQGRVQETQYF
.,.,TRBV13,TRBJ2-7,CASSLAGRGAYEQYF
.,.,TRBV2,TRBJ2-2,CASMGGASTGELFF
once,.,TRBV6-1,TRBJ1-4,CASSPQGLHEKLFF
few,TRBD2,TRBV6-6,TRBJ2-7,CASLSGSSYEQYF
.,TRBD2,TRBV10-3,TRBJ2-3,CAISMTSGTDTQYF
.,.,TRBV29-1,TRBJ2-7,CSVSTPDRLAYEQYF
.,TRBD2,TRBV7-2,TRBJ2-5,CASSLRLAPETQYF
.,TRBD1,TRBV19,TRBJ1-5,CASSKPGTGGRKSNQPQHF
.,TRBD2,TRBV29-1,TRBJ2-7,CSVLTRTLTSGGLYEQYF
.,.,TRBV19,TRBJ2-3,CASSIPRSSTDTQYF
.,TRBD1,TRBV14,TRBJ2-5,CASSRTGDYQETQYF
.,.,TRBV6-1,TRBJ2-7,CASSESGRLYEQYF
.,.,TRBV11-2,TRBJ1-3,CATGGRGDGNTIYF
.,.,TRBV18,TRBJ2-1,CASSPPSRSYNEQFF
.,.,TRBV27,TRBJ2-7,CASSPLGGGGEQYF
.,.,TRBV7-2,TRBJ1-5,CASSLLRAGQPQHF
.,TRBD2,TRBV28,TRBJ2-1,CASSSGTSGRGAYNEQFF
.,TRBD1,TRBV19,TRBJ1-1,CASSKRTGSLNTEAFF
.,TRBD1,TRBV5-1,TRBJ1-1,CASSLALTGGGEAFF
.,.,TRBV7-9,TRBJ2-3,CASSSGAGRTDTQYF
.,TRBD1,TRBV5-1,TRBJ2-7,CASSWGTGGLEQYF
.,.,TRBV20-1,TRBJ2-1,CSATNYNEQFF
.,TRBD2,TRBV5-1,TRBJ2-3,CASSLLLAGTDTQYF
.,.,TRBV14,TRBJ2-7,CASSQAGTDYEQYF
.,.,TRBV5-1,TRBJ1-1,CASSARTGRNTEAFF
.,TRBD2,TRBV7-8,TRBJ2-7,CASSLGLAGPGEQYF
.,TRBD1,TRBV7-3,TRBJ1-2,CASSLTAGGGYTF
few,.,TRBV5-1,TRBJ2-2,CASSLVVATGELFF
.,.,TRBV10-3,TRBJ1-5,CAIRQNSNQPQHF